The rows below give T cell receptor beta chains drawn from one sample of a study of CD8 T cells in ankylosing spondylitis. TCRdb called the 5' RACE reads again in MiXCR, with one record for every CDR3 protein. The data show approximately 290,000 distinct CDR3 sequences, less than 25% seen once. Material: blood, either unsorted or a sorted T cell fraction (not recorded which). Source of these receptors: a female donor with ankylosing spondylitis or in good health (not recorded which). CDR3s include the opening cysteine and the closing phenylalanine or tryptophan. Where a row states a size, it is once, few, many or the class of an expanded clone; other rows omit it.

j_call v_call clone_size cdr3_aa
TRBJ2-3 TRBV7-7 few CASSHDVGTDTQYF
TRBJ2-5 TRBV20-1 NA CSARSGRVGTQYF
TRBJ2-7 TRBV5-1 few CASSLGRGPSYEQYF
TRBJ1-2 TRBV7-2 few CASSETGVRGYTF
TRBJ2-1 TRBV29-1 many CSVANGLSYYNEQFF
TRBJ2-3 TRBV12-3/TRBV12-4 NA CASSLEGASTDTQYF
TRBJ2-3 TRBV7-9 NA CASSPLLAEADTQYF
TRBJ1-5 TRBV12-3/TRBV12-4 many CASTGTSRNQPQHF
TRBJ2-1 TRBV12-3/TRBV12-4 NA CASSLPRTSGGLDEQFF
TRBJ2-1 TRBV20-1 NA CSARQSGDNEQFF
TRBJ1-1 TRBV21-1 few CASSRSMNTEAFF
TRBJ1-2 TRBV25-1 few CASSPGSLLGYTF
TRBJ1-5 TRBV28 NA CASRTQGNQPQHF
TRBJ2-4 TRBV10-1 NA CASRDGTGEFRVAKNIQYF
TRBJ2-3 TRBV20-1 few CSARKGLASADTQYF
TRBJ2-5 TRBV24-1 NA CATSDLPLKETQYF
TRBJ2-7 TRBV20-1 few CSARVTSGRLQYF
TRBJ1-3 TRBV10-3 NA CASLDRDGGNTIYF
TRBJ2-1 TRBV29-1 many CSGTSGRLEQFF
NA TRBV7-3 NA CASSLTGSGRETQFF
TRBJ2-3 TRBV20-1 many CSASREATDTQYF
TRBJ1-2 TRBV5-4 few CASSKPGQNYGYTF
TRBJ2-7 TRBV5-6 NA CASSYFGGGRYEQYF
TRBJ2-1 TRBV12-3/TRBV12-4 many CASSSGTYNEQFF
TRBJ2-1 TRBV5-6 NA CASSLGAASSYNEQFF
TRBJ2-5 TRBV3-1 few CASSHRTSGSGGETQYF
TRBJ2-1 TRBV25-1 NA CATQIGQGTYNEQFF
TRBJ1-5 TRBV5-4 few CASSKGGRPNQPQHF
TRBJ2-7 TRBV5-1 few CASSNGGYTYEQYF
TRBJ2-1 TRBV20-1 few CSASGGNSANEQFF
TRBJ2-7 TRBV7-1 NA CASSLGTGVTYEQYF
TRBJ1-2 TRBV4-3 NA CASSLRIGYGYTF
TRBJ2-7 TRBV27 few CASSLRSGSVYEQYF
TRBJ2-1 TRBV20-1 NA CSARDQRVPYNEQFF
TRBJ1-5 TRBV12-3/TRBV12-4 NA CASSFGGGSNQPQHF
TRBJ2-2 TRBV12-3/TRBV12-4 NA CASSFGQAPARELFF
TRBJ2-1 TRBV20-1 many CSASDSWGMNEQFF
TRBJ2-1 TRBV13 few CASSLGLHELEQFF
TRBJ2-6 TRBV20-1 NA CSARTAGSGANVLTF
TRBJ2-1 TRBV20-1 many CSARIGSGSYNEQFF